These 18 T cell receptor beta chains were sequenced from one sample in a study of shared clonotypes between healthy human individuals. Libraries were prepared by immunoSEQ multiplex PCR; TCRdb keeps only in-frame clonotypes and omits some of them. The sample carries approximately 1,500,000 clones, over 95% recorded once. Sequencing input: naive CD4+ T cells sorted from blood. The subset: CD45RA+ positively selected. These receptors were obtained from a young man in good health.

The chain employs TRBV21-1 and TRBJ2-7; no DNA check was done on the table's D call, TRBD2. TRBV21-1 is a pseudogene. CDR3 length equals 13 residues. Written as DNA, the CDR3 is TGTGCCACCAAGAGGAGGGCCCCCTACGAGCAGTACTTC. Protein product: CATKRRAPYEQYF.

CDR3 sequence: CASSPRRREDTQYF. CDR3 bases: TGTGCCAGCAGCCCCCGGCGGAGGGAAGATACGCAGTATTTT. The chain carries TRBV27 and TRBJ2-3; possibly TRBD2 for D (6 bases). Germline V gene sequence: CDR1 MNHEY, CDR2 SMNVEV (reference sequence). The CDR3 runs to 14 residues. With 6 bases removed from V and 5 bases from J, the gap between germline ends came to 15 bases.

This chain joins TRBV7-3 and TRBJ2-1; D remains ambiguous. Trimming removed 4 bases at V and 6 bases at J, with 10 bases between. Germline-derived CDR1 and CDR2 are SGHTA and FQGTGA. This CDR3 has 13 amino acids. The CDR3 loop reads CASSWNGVNEQFF. The CDR3 nucleotides are TGTGCCAGCAGCTGGAATGGAGTCAATGAGCAGTTCTTC.

V gene TRBV7-9 combines with J gene TRBJ2-4; TRBD2 agrees at 14 bases. This CDR3 is built from 17 residues. Per germline, CDR1 SEHNR and CDR2 FQNEAQ (reference sequence). Trimming removed 3 bases from V and 9 bases from J; junction bases left unmatched: 10. The CDR3 here is CASSFPGLAGELGIQYF. CDR3 DNA sequence: TGTGCCAGCAGCTTCCCGGGACTAGCGGGAGAATTGGGCATTCAGTACTTC.

CDR3 residues: CASSPPSAGAYNEQFF. The DNA for the CDR3 is TGTGCCAGCAGCCCCCCTTCGGCAGGGGCGTACAATGAGCAGTTCTTC. The chain uses TRBV11-2 and TRBJ2-1; possible D gene TRBD1, 6 bases. Trimming cost V 5 bases and J 4 bases, with 18 bases left between them. Germline-derived CDR1 and CDR2 are SGHAT and FQNNGV. CDR3 length: 16 residues.

The rearrangement joins TRBV7-9 to TRBJ2-3; 13 nucleotides agree with TRBD2. Germline V gene data show CDR1 as SEHNR and CDR2 as FQNEAQ (reference sequence). CDR3 length: 18 amino acids. V shed 6 bases and J 2 bases; nucleotides not matched to a gene: 11. CDR3 DNA sequence: TGTGCCAGCAGTGCCAGGACTAGCGGGAGTTTCTCCACAGATACGCAGTATTTT. As protein: CASSARTSGSFSTDTQYF.

The rearrangement links TRBV7-2 to TRBJ2-1; 8 bases are shared with TRBD2. The CDR3 runs 16 residues. Germline V gene sequence: CDR1 SGHTA, CDR2 FQGNSA. Trimming removed 1 base from V and 6 bases from J; junction bases left unmatched: 8. The CDR3 loop is CASSLELAGWGNEQFF. Here the CDR3 DNA reads TGTGCCAGCAGCTTAGAGCTAGCGGGTTGGGGCAATGAGCAGTTCTTC.

The chain links TRBV28 to TRBJ1-4; D might be TRBD1 (5 bases). This CDR3 has 12 amino acids. Germline loops: CDR1 MDHEN, CDR2 SYDVKM. V was cut by 6 bases and J by 4 bases, with 6 bases left in between. In DNA form, the CDR3 reads TGTGCCAGCAGGACAGTTAATGAAAAACTGTTTTTT. This gives the protein CASRTVNEKLFF.

V gene TRBV5-1 combines with J gene TRBJ1-2; TRBD1 matches at 7 bases. The CDR3 spans 14 residues. Trimming cost V 0 bases and J 6 bases; bases outside gene matches: 5. Germline CDR1 reads SGHRS; CDR2 reads YFSETQ. Here the CDR3 reads CASSLGSGGDGYTF. The CDR3 DNA reads TGCGCCAGCAGCTTGGGTTCAGGGGGAGATGGCTACACCTTC.

V is TRBV28 and J is TRBJ2-2; D might be TRBD1 or TRBD2, each matching 6 bases. The CDR3 consists of 12 residues. Germline V gene data show CDR1 as MDHEN and CDR2 as SYDVKM. The DNA of the CDR3 is TGTGCTGGGGGGCTCAACACCGGGGAGCTGTTTTTT. Translated, it gives CAGGLNTGELFF.

The chain couples TRBV5-4 to TRBJ2-5; D not resolved. This CDR3 comprises 17 residues. Trimming removed 0 bases at V and 1 base at J, with 16 bases between. CDR1 is SGHNT, CDR2 YYREEE, per germline (reference sequence). CDR3 sequence reads: CASSLGEWRATQETQYF. The CDR3 DNA follows: TGTGCCAGCAGCTTGGGTGAGTGGCGAGCTACCCAAGAGACCCAGTACTTC.

The chain recombines TRBV7-3 with TRBJ2-7; the D is unclear. The length of the CDR3 is 14 residues. CDR1 is SGHTA, CDR2 FQGTGA, per germline. Trimming removed 3 bases at V and 0 bases at J, with 9 bases between. In DNA, the CDR3 is TGTGCCAGCAGCTTTTCGGTCAACTCCTACGAGCAGTACTTC. Translating gives CASSFSVNSYEQYF.

The sample holds one count of this clone. The rearrangement links TRBV28 to TRBJ1-5, with D perhaps TRBD1 (6 bases). V lost 1 base, J lost 4 bases, and 20 bases lay in between. The germline CDR1 and CDR2 sequences are MDHEN and SYDVKM. The CDR3 contains 18 residues. This CDR3 is CASSLSGHKQGGNQPQHF. DNA of the CDR3: TGTGCCAGCAGTTTATCGGGACACAAACAGGGTGGGAATCAGCCCCAGCATTTT.

The chain links TRBV19 to TRBJ2-1; D gene unclear. CDR1 and CDR2 (germline): LNHDA, SQIVND (reference sequence). The CDR3 has 11 residues. V was pared by 7 bases and J by 4 bases, with 5 bases between. The CDR3 region has the DNA TGTGCCAGTACCCCATACAATGAGCAGTTCTTC. Its protein is CASTPYNEQFF.

V gene TRBV5-4 combines with J gene TRBJ2-7; D tentatively reads TRBD1 or TRBD2 (5 bases each). The germline CDR1 and CDR2 sequences are SGHNT and YYREEE (reference sequence). The germline V and J ends were trimmed by 1 base and 6 bases, with 8 bases remaining between them. This CDR3 comprises 12 residues. The CDR3: CASSLWGFEQYF. The CDR3 DNA reads TGTGCCAGCAGCTTGTGGGGGTTCGAGCAGTACTTC. The whole variable domain, remainder taken from reference TRBV5-4 and TRBJ2-7, is ETGVTQSPTHLIKTRGQQVTLRCSSQSGHNTVSWYQQALGQGPQFIFQYYREEENGRGNFPPRFSGLQFPNYSSELNVNALELDDSALYLCASSLWGFEQYFGPGTRLTVT.

The chain links TRBV18 to TRBJ2-1, with a weak D call TRBD1 (6 bases). From germline, CDR1 is KGHSH and CDR2 LQKENI. With 3 bases removed from V and 0 bases from J, the gap between germline ends came to 21 bases. This CDR3 has 19 amino acids. The CDR3 coding sequence is TGTGCCAGCTCACCTAAACCCACCGGACAGTGGAGCTCCTACAATGAGCAGTTCTTC. This encodes CASSPKPTGQWSSYNEQFF. Drawing the rest from reference TRBV18 and TRBJ2-1, the complete variable domain is NAGVMQNPRHLVRRRGQEARLRCSPMKGHSHVYWYRQLPEEGLKFMVYLQKENIIDESGMPKERFSAEFPKEGPSILRIQQVVRGDSAAYFCASSPKPTGQWSSYNEQFFGPGTRLTVL.

V is TRBV10-3 and J is TRBJ2-1; TRBD2 agrees at 10 bases. Trimming took 2 bases from V and 2 from J; bases not matched to a gene: 0. The length of the CDR3 is 15 residues. Germline V CDR1 and CDR2: ENHRY, SYGVKD. The CDR3 spells CAISETSGTYNEQFF. Here the CDR3 DNA reads TGTGCCATCAGTGAGACTAGCGGGACCTACAATGAGCAGTTCTTC.

The DNA of the CDR3 is TGTGCCAGCAGTAGGACAGGGGACGTACAAGAGACCCAGTACTTC. Residues: CASSRTGDVQETQYF. This chain links TRBV28 with TRBJ2-5, with TRBD1 matching over 9 bases. V trimming: 5 bases; J trimming: 2 bases; junction bases outside the gene matches: 6. The CDR3 runs to 15 residues. In germline, CDR1 is MDHEN, CDR2 SYDVKM.